This TCR beta chain was identified during a study of glioma-infiltrating T cells after dendritic cell vaccination. Study-level background: Patients had newly diagnosed or recurrent glioblastoma and received dendritic cell vaccines. Broader study findings: TCR clonality showed no direct relationship with survival.

Indicated time point: after dendritic cell vaccination, including at tumor progression/relapse. Amplification used 60 V beta primers and 13 J beta primers. Sequencing used immunoSEQ multiplex PCR; TCRdb keeps in-frame clones, though not all of them. The sample has about 58,000 clones, about four fifths seen once; the top ten hold more than 15%. To note about this clone: Its specificity is not known.

This CDR3 has 11 residues. The germline CDR1 and CDR2 sequences are LNHDA and SQIVND (reference sequence). V shed 9 bases and J shed 0 bases, with 4 bases lying between them. The sequenced sample was blood, obtained after dendritic cell vaccination. This rearrangement joins TRBV19 to TRBJ2-3; D gene uncertain. The source is a human donor with glioblastoma. This chain's CDR3 is CASESTDTQYF. In DNA form, the CDR3 reads TGTGCCAGCGAGAGCACAGATACGCAGTATTTT.